This TCR beta chain stems from a study of blood T cell repertoires in COVID-19. Study at large: The analysed material was cDNA or gDNA that came from T cells, B-cell-depleted T cells, or PBMCs.

The Seattle patients joined while their infection was active and were tracked longitudinally afterward. The V gene lost 9 bases and the J gene lost 5 bases, with 14 bases spanning the gap. The CDR3 loop spans 14 amino acids. Germline CDR1 is MNHEY and CDR2 is SMNVEV (reference sequence). Original data processing: Amplified reference gene primers provided the basis for estimating nucleated cell counts. Clones were read by immunoSEQ multiplex PCR, and TCRdb kept only the in-frame ones, dropping some. For V, J and clone size, that table is used; D and trimming come from the DNA. This sample carries 200,000 to 250,000 clones, approximately 86% of them seen once, and the ten largest clones take more than 8.5%.

The rearrangement uses TRBV27 and TRBJ1-6; the D gene is possibly TRBD1 (6 bases). The TCR originated in a woman between 50 and 59 years old with COVID-19, enrolled during active disease. The sequenced material came from peripheral blood. CDR3 region: CASSQGFNNSPLHF. In DNA, the CDR3 is TGTGCCAGTTCACAGGGTTTCAATAATTCACCCCTCCACTTT.